The rows below give T cell receptor beta chains drawn from one sample of a study of identifying expanded T cells in peripheral blood. TCRdb's copy holds only in-frame clones and misses some; the assay was immunoSEQ multiplex PCR. The data show 120,000 or so clones, around four fifths seen once. Specimen: blood. The receptors shown here come from a person aged 18-70 years in good health. Each CDR3 is given with its conserved first and last residue. D genes are given only for firm matches. Not every row has a clone size; where given, it reads once, few, many or a size class.

cdr3_nt cdr3_aa j_call v_call d_call clone_size
TGTGCCAGCAGTGCTAGCATCATAACCGGGGAGCTGTTTTTT CASSASIITGELFF TRBJ2-2 TRBV7-2 . .
TGTGCCAGCAGCTTAGCGGGGACTAGCTGGGAGACCCAGTACTTC CASSLAGTSWETQYF TRBJ2-5 TRBV7-2 TRBD2 .
TGTGCCAGCAAATCCACCGGGACAGGGGGCACTGAAGCTTTCTTT CASKSTGTGGTEAFF TRBJ1-1 TRBV6-5 TRBD1 .
TGTGCCAGCAGCCCTCGACTAGCGGGGGGGTCAGGGGAGCTGTTTTTT CASSPRLAGGSGELFF TRBJ2-2 TRBV7-2 TRBD2 few
TGTGCCAGCAGCTTAAACCTAGGGGAGACCCAGTACTTC CASSLNLGETQYF TRBJ2-5 TRBV7-8 . .
TGTGCCTTCCAGACAGTTTATGGCTACACCTTC CAFQTVYGYTF TRBJ1-2 TRBV30 . .
TGTGCCAGCAGCCCGGACAGCGGGGGGGCCGGAGTTTCTACCTACGAGCAGTACTTC CASSPDSGGAGVSTYEQYF TRBJ2-7 TRBV7-9 TRBD2 .
TGTGCCAGCAGTGAAATGGGGACAGCTAACTATGGCTACACCTTC CASSEMGTANYGYTF TRBJ1-2 TRBV6-1 TRBD1 .
TGTGCCAGCACCTTGGGGACAGGGGGCCAAGAGACCCAGTACTTC CASTLGTGGQETQYF TRBJ2-5 TRBV7-7 TRBD1 .
TGTGCCATCAGTGAAGGCTGGGGGAGTATTCGACACAATGAGCAGTTCTTC CAISEGWGSIRHNEQFF TRBJ2-1 TRBV10-3 . .
TGTGCCAGCAGTTACAGGACAGGGGGCGGTCAGCCCCAGCATTTT CASSYRTGGGQPQHF TRBJ1-5 TRBV6-5 TRBD1 .
TGCGCCAGCAGCTTGGTCCCGGGGGGTGACTATGGCTACACCTTC CASSLVPGGDYGYTF TRBJ1-2 TRBV5-1 . .
TGTGCCAGCAGTTACTCGGCCTTACCAGGAAACACCATATATTTT CASSYSALPGNTIYF TRBJ1-3 TRBV6-5 . once
TGTGCCTGGAGGTTGGGAGGGAATCGAAATTCACCCCTCCACTTT CAWRLGGNRNSPLHF TRBJ1-6 TRBV30 . few
TGTGCCAGCAGCGTTTTCGAGGGAAGATGGGACGGCTACACCTTC CASSVFEGRWDGYTF TRBJ1-2 TRBV7-9 . .
TGTGCCAGCAGAACTTCGGGGGGGGGCACTGAAGCTTTCTTT CASRTSGGGTEAFF TRBJ1-1 TRBV28 . .
TGTGCCACCAGCAGAGAAAGAGCCGATACGCAGTATTTT CATSRERADTQYF TRBJ2-3 TRBV15 . .
TGTGCCAGCAGCTTAAGCCCTTTCAATGAGCAGTTCTTC CASSLSPFNEQFF TRBJ2-1 TRBV7-7 . .
TGTGCCAGCAGCGTCGTGGGCTCCTATAATTCACCCCTCCACTTT CASSVVGSYNSPLHF TRBJ1-6 TRBV9 . .
TGTGCCAGCAGCTTCCAAGCAACTAATGAAAAACTGTTTTTT CASSFQATNEKLFF TRBJ1-4 TRBV11-2 . .
TGTGCCAGTAGTCGAGGGCTCCTTAGCAATCAGCCCCAGCATTTT CASSRGLLSNQPQHF TRBJ1-5 TRBV19 . .
TGTGCCAGCAGAGAGAGCGGGGGAGCTGAAGCTTTCTTT CASRESGGAEAFF TRBJ1-1 TRBV6-1 . .
TGTGCCATCAGTGAGTCACCGGCCCATAGCAATCAGCCCCAGCATTTT CAISESPAHSNQPQHF TRBJ1-5 TRBV10-3 . .
TGCGCCAGCAGCCAAGATAAGCAGGGTCTCCGTGAAAAACTGTTTTTT CASSQDKQGLREKLFF TRBJ1-4 TRBV4-1 . .
TGTGCCAGCAGCCAAGTCCAACTAAGTGGGCAGGGGATCGGAAAGACCCAGTACTTC CASSQVQLSGQGIGKTQYF TRBJ2-5 TRBV14 . .
TGTGCCAGCAGCTTGGCCGGGGGCGGCCGGCGGGATCAGCCCCAGCATTTT CASSLAGGGRRDQPQHF TRBJ1-5 TRBV5-8 . .
TGTGCCAGCAGCTGGACGGACAATGAAAAACTGTTTTTT CASSWTDNEKLFF TRBJ1-4 TRBV5-8 . .
TGTGCCAGCAGCCATGACAGGGTAAGGATGGGCACTGAAGCTTTCTTT CASSHDRVRMGTEAFF TRBJ1-1 TRBV27 TRBD1 once
TGCGCCAGCAGCTTGTCGTTCGGGCAGGGTGGCTCAGGGGCTGAAGCTTTCTTT CASSLSFGQGGSGAEAFF TRBJ1-1 TRBV5-1 . .
TGCAGCGTTGAAGAAGGGCCGCCCTTCCCGAACACTGAAGCTTTCTTT CSVEEGPPFPNTEAFF TRBJ1-1 TRBV29-1 . .
TGCGCCAGCTCCCAAACATGGGGGCAGGCGAATCAGCCCCAGCATTTT CASSQTWGQANQPQHF TRBJ1-5 TRBV4-3 . once
TGTGCCAGCAGTGGAAACCTGGGAATGGGTACGGGGTACGAGCAGTACTTC CASSGNLGMGTGYEQYF TRBJ2-7 TRBV6-1 . .
TGTGCCAGCACCCTTTACGATCAAGGCACTGAAGCTTTCTTT CASTLYDQGTEAFF TRBJ1-1 TRBV6-5 . .
TGTGCCAGCAGCCAACAAAACGGGGGATTAGAGACCCAGTACTTC CASSQQNGGLETQYF TRBJ2-5 TRBV14 . .
TGTGCCAGCAGCTTGTATCTGGTCTCTGGAAACACCATATATTTT CASSLYLVSGNTIYF TRBJ1-3 TRBV11-2 . .